The 31 T cell receptor beta chains presented below share a single source sample, sequenced in a study of shared clonotypes between healthy human individuals. Assay: immunoSEQ multiplex PCR; the TCRdb copy retains only in-frame clones and omits some. The sample shows about 1.1 million clones, approximately 78% of them seen only once. The sequenced material came from memory CD4+ T cells from PBMCs. Subset indicated: CD45RA-negative fraction. The receptors come from a man aged 18 to 30 in good health. Some clones in this sample may be carry-over from other donors' samples.

V is TRBV5-6 and J is TRBJ2-2; TRBD2 might be the D (5 bases). From germline, CDR1 is SGHDT and CDR2 YYEEEE. Deletions cut 3 bases from V and 2 bases from J, with 8 bases between. This CDR3 comprises 14 residues. The CDR3 loop reads CASSYGLNTGELFF. Written as DNA, the CDR3 is TGTGCCAGCAGCTACGGACTTAACACCGGGGAGCTGTTTTTT. The full variable domain, its missing parts supplied by reference TRBV5-6 and TRBJ2-2, is DAGVTQSPTHLIKTRGQQVTLRCSPKSGHDTVSWYQQALGQGPQFIFQYYEEEERQRGNFPDRFSGHQFPNYSSELNVNALLLGDSALYLCASSYGLNTGELFFGEGSRLTVL.

In the case of this clone: Other DNA sequences within the sample encode an identical CDR3. The CDR3 sequence: CASSLALAGADTQYF. CDR3 nucleotides: TGCGCCAGCAGCTTGGCGCTAGCGGGAGCAGATACGCAGTATTTT. The V call is TRBV5-1, the J call TRBJ2-3, with TRBD2 matching over 10 bases. The germline gives CDR1 SGHRS, CDR2 YFSETQ. The CDR3 length is 15 residues. After removal of 0 bases from V and 4 bases from J, the junction contained 2 bases not matched to a gene.

Here the CDR3 DNA reads TGCGCCAGCAGCTTGGTCACTAGCGGGAGGGAGACCTACGAGCAGTACTTC. This translates into CASSLVTSGRETYEQYF. The rearrangement uses TRBV5-1 and TRBJ2-7; 13 bases are shared with TRBD2. The V gene's germline CDR1 is SGHRS and CDR2 YFSETQ. The CDR3 extends over 17 amino acids. Trimming removed 0 bases from V and 2 bases from J; junction bases left unmatched: 5. Supplemented by reference TRBV5-1 and TRBJ2-7, the full variable domain reads KAGVTQTPRYLIKTRGQQVTLSCSPISGHRSVSWYQQTPGQGLQFLFEYFSETQRNKGNFPGRFSGRQFSNSRSEMNVSTLELGDSALYLCASSLVTSGRETYEQYFGPGTRLTVT.

This clone was seen a handful of times. Other DNA sequences from this sample encode an identical CDR3 as well. This chain links TRBV25-1 with TRBJ1-3; maybe TRBD1 (6 bases). CDR3 length: 11 amino acids. V was trimmed by 5 bases and J by 7 bases, leaving 6 bases between them. Germline assignment: CDR1 MGHDK and CDR2 SYGVNS. The CDR3 here is CASSRGNTIYF. CDR3 bases: TGTGCCAGCAGTAGGGGGAACACCATATATTTT.

CDR3 residues: CASSSRTGASVAGELFF. DNA of the CDR3: TGTGCCAGCAGCTCTCGGACGGGAGCCTCTGTGGCCGGGGAGCTGTTTTTT. The rearrangement joins TRBV5-4 to TRBJ2-2, with D possibly TRBD2 on 6 matching bases. This CDR3 spans 17 amino acids. Germline values: CDR1 SGHNT, CDR2 YYREEE (reference sequence). Trimming cost V 3 bases and J 6 bases, with 21 bases left between them.

The chain combines TRBV27 with TRBJ1-2; D remains ambiguous. V was pared by 3 bases and J by 5 bases, with 7 bases between. This CDR3 is 12 amino acids long. Looked up from germline, CDR1 is MNHEY and CDR2 is SMNVEV (reference sequence). CDR3 residues: CASSFDGYGYTF. In DNA form, the CDR3 reads TGTGCCAGCAGTTTCGATGGGTATGGCTACACCTTC.

The CDR3 reads CASRSRGHGGRETQYF. In DNA, the CDR3 is TGTGCAAGTCGCTCGCGGGGGCACGGGGGCCGGGAGACCCAGTACTTC. The chain links TRBV12-2 to TRBJ2-5; the table's D call, TRBD2, has no DNA check behind it. TRBV12-2 is a known pseudogene. The CDR3 runs to 16 residues.

The chain employs TRBV5-1 and TRBJ1-4; possibly TRBD1 for D (5 bases). The CDR3 has 14 amino acids. Germline lookup yields CDR1 SGHRS and CDR2 YFSETQ. The germline V and J ends were trimmed by 0 bases and 8 bases, with 11 bases remaining between them. In nucleotides, the CDR3 is TGCGCCAGCAGCTTGGCAGGGTCGGGAGAAAAACTGTTTTTT. Protein product: CASSLAGSGEKLFF.

Comments on this clone: This same CDR3 is encoded by further DNA sequences in the sample. The chain joins TRBV5-1 to TRBJ2-3; D not resolved. This CDR3 spans 14 amino acids. Trimming took off 2 bases at V and 0 bases at J, with 7 bases between the two ends. Germline assignment: CDR1 SGHRS and CDR2 YFSETQ. The CDR3 region is CASSFGPSTDTQYF. The CDR3 DNA sequence: TGCGCCAGCAGCTTTGGACCTAGCACAGATACGCAGTATTTT.

With regard to this clone: Other DNA sequences of this sample code for an identical CDR3. CDR3 coding DNA: TGCAGCGTGAGGACCGGTAGCAATCAGCCCCAGCATTTT. Its protein product is CSVRTGSNQPQHF. The V gene is TRBV29-1, the J gene TRBJ1-5, with D unclear. The CDR3 sequence is 13 residues long. V gave up 6 bases and J gave up 0 bases, with 9 bases separating them. Germline loops: CDR1 SQVTM, CDR2 ANQGSEA. Supplemented by reference TRBV29-1 and TRBJ1-5, the full variable domain reads SAVISQKPSRDICQRGTSLTIQCQVDSQVTMMFWYRQQPGQSLTLIATANQGSEATYESGFVIDKFPISRPNLTFSTLTVSNMSPEDSSIYLCSVRTGSNQPQHFGDGTRLSIL.

This clone has just one count. The chain combines TRBV7-6 with TRBJ2-1; a weak D match, TRBD2 (6 bases). Trimming removed 4 bases at V and 6 bases at J, with 19 bases between. Looked up from germline, CDR1 is SGHVS and CDR2 is FNYEAQ. The CDR3 has 16 residues. The CDR3 DNA sequence: TGTGCCAGCAGCTCACAACTAGCCCGAGCGGGCAATGAGCAGTTCTTC. This sequence encodes CASSSQLARAGNEQFF.

V and J are TRBV10-1 and TRBJ2-1; 7 bases map to TRBD2. V lost 0 bases, J lost 1 base, and 3 bases stayed unmatched. The CDR3 covers 16 residues. Germline V CDR1 and CDR2: WNHNN, SYGVQD (reference sequence). The CDR3 loop reads CASSESARGSYNEQFF. CDR3 bases: TGCGCCAGCAGTGAGTCTGCGCGGGGGTCCTACAATGAGCAGTTCTTC.

The chain has TRBV11-2 and TRBJ1-3; weak D call: TRBD1 (6 bases). V dropped 5 bases and J dropped 4 bases, with 9 bases sitting between them. Germline lookup yields CDR1 SGHAT and CDR2 FQNNGV. This CDR3 region has 13 residues. CDR3 sequence: CASSTGTGNTIYF. CDR3 DNA: TGTGCCAGCAGCACCGGGACAGGAAACACCATATATTTT.

The V and J genes are TRBV19 and TRBJ2-7, with D unresolved. The CDR3 length is 14 residues. CDR1 LNHDA and CDR2 SQIVND come from the germline V gene (reference sequence). V lost 0 bases and J lost 0, with 6 bases in between. CDR3 nucleotides: TGTGCCAGTAGTATAGATCGGACCTCCTACGAGCAGTACTTC. Amino acid sequence: CASSIDRTSYEQYF.

This clone was seen a single time. This chain links TRBV11-3 with TRBJ2-7; 11 bases match TRBD2. Germline CDR1 SGHNT, CDR2 YENEEA. The V segment lost 5 bases and the J segment 5 bases; nucleotides outside the gene matches: 8. The CDR3 contains 15 residues. CDR3 in DNA: TGTGCCAGCAGCCTCGGTAGCGGGAGGGCCCACGAGCAGTACTTC. Translation: CASSLGSGRAHEQYF.

The chain has TRBV9 and TRBJ2-1; D call uncertain. The germline V gene encodes CDR1 SGDLS and CDR2 YYNGEE. This CDR3 has 15 amino acids. Between the trimmed V and J ends, which lost 0 bases and 4 bases, there was a span of 11 bases. The CDR3 DNA follows: TGTGCCAGCAGCGTAGGGGGTTTAACTTACAATGAGCAGTTCTTC. As protein: CASSVGGLTYNEQFF. Full variable domain (rest looked up from reference TRBV9 and TRBJ2-1): DSGVTQTPKHLITATGQRVTLRCSPRSGDLSVYWYQQSLDQGLQFLIQYYNGEERAKGNILERFSAQQFPDLHSELNLSSLELGDSALYFCASSVGGLTYNEQFFGPGTRLTVL.

The chain uses TRBV10-3 and TRBJ2-1; 9 nucleotides match TRBD1. CDR1 is ENHRY, CDR2 SYGVKD, per germline. There are 15 residues in the CDR3. V lost 3 bases and J lost 7; bases outside the gene matches: 7. CDR3 sequence (DNA): TGTGCCATCAGTGATCCGGGACAGGGTTTGAATGAGCAGTTCTTC. As protein: CAISDPGQGLNEQFF.

The gene calls are TRBV29-1 and TRBJ2-3, with D possibly TRBD2 on 6 matching bases. The CDR3 consists of 12 residues. Trimming removed 4 bases at V and 4 bases at J, with 9 bases between. Per the germline V gene, CDR1 is SQVTM and CDR2 is ANQGSEA. CDR3: CSVVTSSDTQYF. In DNA form, the CDR3 reads TGCAGCGTTGTTACTAGCTCAGATACGCAGTATTTT.

The chain carries TRBV5-1 and TRBJ2-1; 7 nucleotides match TRBD2. This CDR3 has 15 residues. V lost 0 bases and J lost 5; bases outside the gene matches: 5. Per germline, CDR1 SGHRS and CDR2 YFSETQ. This CDR3 is CASSLEGTINNEQFF. The CDR3 coding sequence is TGCGCCAGCAGCTTGGAGGGGACTATCAACAATGAGCAGTTCTTC.

The chain recombines TRBV2 with TRBJ2-7; 7 nucleotides line up with TRBD2. Germline V lookup: CDR1 SNHLY, CDR2 FYNNEI. The length of the CDR3 is 17 residues. With 7 bases clipped from V and 5 bases from J, the junction kept 20 bases outside the gene matches. DNA of the CDR3: TGTGCCAGCATGGACGTAGTAAGGCGGGAGTCGGTCCACGAGCAGTACTTC. This gives the protein CASMDVVRRESVHEQYF.

This clone was counted ten times or more. The chain carries TRBV5-1 and TRBJ2-5; 9 nucleotides agree with TRBD1. This CDR3 comprises 15 residues. Germline V gives CDR1 SGHRS, CDR2 YFSETQ. With V trimmed by 4 bases and J by 4 bases, 8 bases remained unmatched. CDR3: CASSPQGQGLETQYF. The DNA for the CDR3 is TGCGCCAGCAGCCCCCAAGGACAGGGGTTAGAGACCCAGTACTTC.

This clone has a single count. CDR3: CASSKHDRANEQFF. The CDR3 bases are TGCGCCAGCAGCAAACATGACAGGGCCAATGAGCAGTTCTTC. The gene calls are TRBV4-3 and TRBJ2-1; 7 bases map to TRBD1. V shed 5 bases, J shed 6 bases, and the junction held 7 bases outside the gene matches. The CDR3 is 14 residues long. Germline CDR1 and CDR2: LGHNA and YSLEER.

The V call is TRBV7-2, the J call TRBJ2-5; 9 bases fit TRBD2. The CDR3 runs 17 residues. The V gene's germline CDR1 is SGHTA and CDR2 FQGNSA. The J segment lost 2 bases and the V segment lost 1 base, leaving 8 bases of the junction unmatched. DNA for the CDR3: TGTGCCAGCAGCTTAGGGGTGATCCTAGCGGGGCAAGAGACCCAGTACTTC. Translated, it gives CASSLGVILAGQETQYF.

This clone has at least ten counts. The chain employs TRBV5-4 and TRBJ2-4; D is possibly TRBD1 or TRBD2 (5 bases each). CDR1 and CDR2 from the germline V gene are SGHNT and YYREEE (reference sequence). Between the trimmed V and J ends, which lost 4 bases and 0 bases, there was a span of 23 bases. The CDR3 contains 19 residues. The CDR3 bases are TGTGCCAGCAGCGGCCATGACCGGGACCCCCAACTAGCCAAAAACATTCAGTACTTC. Translated: CASSGHDRDPQLAKNIQYF.

This chain joins TRBV5-6 and TRBJ2-3; unclear D gene. CDR1 and CDR2 from the germline V gene are SGHDT and YYEEEE. The CDR3 totals 14 residues. V shed 1 base and J shed 1 base, with 7 bases lying between them. The CDR3: CASSLYGRTDTQYF. The DNA for the CDR3 is TGTGCCAGCAGCTTGTATGGTCGCACAGATACGCAGTATTTT.

This chain connects TRBV5-1 to TRBJ2-1; TRBD1 matches at 11 bases. Germline CDR1 is SGHRS and CDR2 is YFSETQ. With 4 bases clipped from V and 3 bases from J, the junction kept 3 bases outside the gene matches. This CDR3 region has 15 residues. CDR3 residues: CASSPGQGVYNEQFF. The CDR3, as DNA: TGCGCCAGCAGCCCGGGACAGGGGGTCTACAATGAGCAGTTCTTC.

This clone showed up just once. This chain joins TRBV28 and TRBJ1-1; 7 bases line up with TRBD1. Germline lookup yields CDR1 MDHEN and CDR2 SYDVKM. V shed 0 bases and J 5 bases; nucleotides not matched to a gene: 3. The CDR3 is made up of 14 amino acids. The CDR3 coding sequence is TGTGCCAGCAGTTTATGGCAGGGGGGTACTGAAGCTTTCTTT. Amino acids: CASSLWQGGTEAFF.

The rearrangement links TRBV19 to TRBJ1-1; 9 bases map to TRBD1. Trimming cost V 7 bases and J 10 bases; bases outside gene matches: 19. CDR1 LNHDA and CDR2 SQIVND come from the germline V gene (reference sequence). CDR3 length: 16 amino acids. The CDR3 protein is CASTSPARTGEKGAFF. CDR3 sequence (DNA): TGTGCCAGTACCTCACCGGCACGGACAGGGGAAAAAGGAGCTTTCTTT.

The chain combines TRBV29-1 with TRBJ2-6; 8 nucleotides line up with TRBD2. CDR1 is SQVTM and CDR2 is ANQGSEA in the germline V gene. With 7 bases clipped from V and 2 bases from J, the junction kept 4 bases outside the gene matches. The CDR3 loop spans 14 amino acids. CDR3 bases: TGCAGCGCCGTCGGGGGGGCTGGGGCCAACGTCCTGACTTTC. Its protein is CSAVGGAGANVLTF.

Worth noting for this clone: This may arise from a read error, as a much more abundant clone is one base away. The same CDR3 can be traced to other DNA sequences in this sample. The gene calls are TRBV27 and TRBJ1-1, with a tentative D call TRBD1 (5 bases). Trimming removed 2 bases from V and 1 base from J, with 5 bases in between. The CDR3 is made up of 13 amino acids. Looked up from germline, CDR1 is MNHEY and CDR2 is SMNVEV (reference sequence). The CDR3 here is CASSLRGNTEAFF. The DNA of the CDR3 is TGTGCCAGCAGTTTAAGGGGGAACACTGAAGCTTTCTTT.

The chain links TRBV10-1 to TRBJ2-1, with D possibly matching TRBD2 (6 bases). Germline V gene data show CDR1 as WNHNN and CDR2 as SYGVQD (reference sequence). V lost 0 bases to trimming and J lost 8 bases, with 11 bases between them. There are 14 residues in the CDR3. As DNA, the CDR3 is TGCGCCAGCAGTGAGTCACTAGCAGGCCATGAGCAGTTCTTC. Translated: CASSESLAGHEQFF.